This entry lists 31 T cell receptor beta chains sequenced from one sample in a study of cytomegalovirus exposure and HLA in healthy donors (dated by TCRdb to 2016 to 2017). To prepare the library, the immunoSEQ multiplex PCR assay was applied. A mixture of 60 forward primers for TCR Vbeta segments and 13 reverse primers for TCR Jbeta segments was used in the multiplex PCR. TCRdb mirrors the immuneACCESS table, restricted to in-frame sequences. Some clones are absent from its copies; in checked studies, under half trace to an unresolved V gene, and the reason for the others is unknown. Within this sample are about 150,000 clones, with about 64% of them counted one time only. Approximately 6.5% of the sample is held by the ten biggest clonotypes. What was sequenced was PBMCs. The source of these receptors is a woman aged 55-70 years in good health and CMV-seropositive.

The CDR3 bases are TGTGCCAGTAGTAAATTCCAGGGGGCACGGGTAAATCAGCCCCAGCATTTT. Its translation is CASSKFQGARVNQPQHF. This sequence joins TRBV19 and TRBJ1-5, with 8 bases aligning to TRBD1. In germline, CDR1 is LNHDA, CDR2 SQIVND (reference sequence). V shed 4 bases and J 4 bases; nucleotides not matched to a gene: 12. This CDR3 is 17 amino acids long. The entire variable domain, with the rest obtained from reference TRBV19 and TRBJ1-5, is as follows: DGGITQSPKYLFRKEGQNVTLSCEQNLNHDAMYWYRQDPGQGLRLIYYSQIVNDFQKGDIAEGYSVSREKKESFPLTVTSAQKNPTAFYLCASSKFQGARVNQPQHFGDGTRLSIL.

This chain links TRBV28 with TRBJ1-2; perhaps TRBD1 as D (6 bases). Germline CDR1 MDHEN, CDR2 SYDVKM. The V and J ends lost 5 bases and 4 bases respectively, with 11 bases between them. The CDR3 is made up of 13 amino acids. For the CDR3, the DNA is TGTGCCAGCAGTACTGGGGGCAGCTATGGCTACACCTTC. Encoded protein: CASSTGGSYGYTF.

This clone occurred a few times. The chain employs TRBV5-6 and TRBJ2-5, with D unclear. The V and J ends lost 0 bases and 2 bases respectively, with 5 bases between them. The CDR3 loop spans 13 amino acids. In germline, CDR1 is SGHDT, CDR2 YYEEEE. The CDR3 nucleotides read TGTGCCAGCAGCTTGGCAGTACAAGAGACCCAGTACTTC. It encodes CASSLAVQETQYF.

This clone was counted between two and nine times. CDR3 loop: CASSLDTKREAYEQYF. The CDR3 DNA is TGTGCCAGCAGCTTAGATACGAAGCGCGAGGCCTACGAGCAGTACTTC. V usage is TRBV11-3 and J usage is TRBJ2-7; D is uncertain. The CDR3 is 16 amino acids. V gave up 0 bases and J gave up 2 bases, with 14 bases separating them. Germline assignment: CDR1 SGHNT and CDR2 YENEEA.

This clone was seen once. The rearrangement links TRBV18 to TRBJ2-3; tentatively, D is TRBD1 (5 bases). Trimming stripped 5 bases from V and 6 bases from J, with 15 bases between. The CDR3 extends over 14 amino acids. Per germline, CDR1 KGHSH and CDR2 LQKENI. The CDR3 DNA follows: TGTGCCAGCTCAACCAGTCAGGGATTCGATACGCAGTATTTT. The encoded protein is CASSTSQGFDTQYF.

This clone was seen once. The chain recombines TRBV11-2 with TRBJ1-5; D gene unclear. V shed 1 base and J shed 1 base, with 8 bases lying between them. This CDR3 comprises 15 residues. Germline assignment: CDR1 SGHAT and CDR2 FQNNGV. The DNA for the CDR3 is TGTGCCAGCAGCTTAGTTCCAGGAAGCAATCAGCCCCAGCATTTT. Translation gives CASSLVPGSNQPQHF.

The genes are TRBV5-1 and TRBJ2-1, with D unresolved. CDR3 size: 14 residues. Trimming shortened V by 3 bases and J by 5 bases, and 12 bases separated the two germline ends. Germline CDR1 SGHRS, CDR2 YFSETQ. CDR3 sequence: CASSSSPGDNEQFF. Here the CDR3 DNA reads TGCGCCAGCAGCTCGTCCCCTGGAGACAATGAGCAGTTCTTC.

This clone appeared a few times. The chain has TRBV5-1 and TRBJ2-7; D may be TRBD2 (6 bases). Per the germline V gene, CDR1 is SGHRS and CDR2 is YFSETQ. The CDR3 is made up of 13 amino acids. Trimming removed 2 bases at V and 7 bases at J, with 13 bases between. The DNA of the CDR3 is TGCGCCAGCAGCTTCGGGGGACCGGGTGAGCAGTACTTC. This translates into CASSFGGPGEQYF.

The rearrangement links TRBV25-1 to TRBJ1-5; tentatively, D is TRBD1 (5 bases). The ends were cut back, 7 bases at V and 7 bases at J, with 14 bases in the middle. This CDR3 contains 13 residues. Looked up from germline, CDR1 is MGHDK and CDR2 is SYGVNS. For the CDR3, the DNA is TGTGCCAGCAAGGGCGCGGGGCCCCAGCCCCAGCATTTT. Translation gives CASKGAGPQPQHF.

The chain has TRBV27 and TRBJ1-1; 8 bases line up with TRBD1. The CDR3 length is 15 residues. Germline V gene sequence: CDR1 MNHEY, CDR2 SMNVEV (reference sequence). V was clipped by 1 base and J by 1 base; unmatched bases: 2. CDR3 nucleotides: TGTGCCAGCAGTTTATGGGGACAGGAGAACACTGAAGCTTTCTTT. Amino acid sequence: CASSLWGQENTEAFF.

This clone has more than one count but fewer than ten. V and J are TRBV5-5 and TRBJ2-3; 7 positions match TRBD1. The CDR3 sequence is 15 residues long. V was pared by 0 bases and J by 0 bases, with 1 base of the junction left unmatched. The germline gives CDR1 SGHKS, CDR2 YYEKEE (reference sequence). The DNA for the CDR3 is TGTGCCAGCAGCTTGGGACAGGGCAGCACAGATACGCAGTATTTT. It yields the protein CASSLGQGSTDTQYF.

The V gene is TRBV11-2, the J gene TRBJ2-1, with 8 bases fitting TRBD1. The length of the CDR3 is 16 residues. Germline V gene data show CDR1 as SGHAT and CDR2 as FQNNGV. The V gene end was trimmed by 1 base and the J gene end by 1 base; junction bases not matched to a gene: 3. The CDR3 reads CASSLGGTGSYNEQFF. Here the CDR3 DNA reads TGTGCCAGCAGCTTAGGGGGGACAGGATCCTACAATGAGCAGTTCTTC. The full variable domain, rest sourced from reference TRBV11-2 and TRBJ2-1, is EAGVAQSPRYKIIEKRQSVAFWCNPISGHATLYWYQQILGQGPKLLIQFQNNGVVDDSQLPKDRFSAERLKGVDSTLKIQPAKLEDSAVYLCASSLGGTGSYNEQFFGPGTRLTVL.

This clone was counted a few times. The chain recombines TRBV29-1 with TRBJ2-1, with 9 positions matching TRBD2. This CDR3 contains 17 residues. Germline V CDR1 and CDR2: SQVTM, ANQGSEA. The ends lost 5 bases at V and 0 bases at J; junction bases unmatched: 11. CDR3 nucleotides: TGCAGCGTTTTTAGCGGGAGCCCTTTGAGCTCCTACAATGAGCAGTTCTTC. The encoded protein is CSVFSGSPLSSYNEQFF.

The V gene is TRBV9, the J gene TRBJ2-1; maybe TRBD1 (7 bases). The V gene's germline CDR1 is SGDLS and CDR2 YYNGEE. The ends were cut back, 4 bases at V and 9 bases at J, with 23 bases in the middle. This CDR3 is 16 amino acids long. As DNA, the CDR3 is TGTGCCAGCAGCTCACACTCAGGGGGAGGCAGAACTGAGCAGTTCTTC. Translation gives CASSSHSGGGRTEQFF.

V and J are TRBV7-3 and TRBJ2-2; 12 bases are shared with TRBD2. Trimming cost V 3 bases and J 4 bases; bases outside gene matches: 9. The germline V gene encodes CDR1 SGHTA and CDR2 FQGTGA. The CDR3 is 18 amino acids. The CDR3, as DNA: TGTGCCAGCAGCTTTACCCCACCGGGACTAGCGGGCACCGGGGAGCTGTTTTTT. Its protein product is CASSFTPPGLAGTGELFF.

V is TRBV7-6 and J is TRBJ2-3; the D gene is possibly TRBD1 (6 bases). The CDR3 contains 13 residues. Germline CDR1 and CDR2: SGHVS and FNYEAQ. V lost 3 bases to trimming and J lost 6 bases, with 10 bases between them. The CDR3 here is CASSLYQGDTQYF. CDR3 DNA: TGTGCCAGCAGCTTGTACCAGGGGGATACGCAGTATTTT. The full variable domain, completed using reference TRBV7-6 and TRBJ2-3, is GAGVSQSPRYKVTKRGQDVALRCDPISGHVSLYWYRQALGQGPEFLTYFNYEAQQDKSGLPNDRFSAERPEGSISTLTIQRTEQRDSAMYRCASSLYQGDTQYFGPGTRLTVL.

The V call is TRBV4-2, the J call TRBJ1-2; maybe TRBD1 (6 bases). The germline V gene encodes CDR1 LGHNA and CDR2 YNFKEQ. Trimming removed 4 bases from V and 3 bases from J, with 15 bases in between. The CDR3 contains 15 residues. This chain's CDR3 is CASSPQGSPDYGYTF. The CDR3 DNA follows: TGTGCCAGCAGCCCTCAGGGGTCACCCGACTATGGCTACACCTTC.

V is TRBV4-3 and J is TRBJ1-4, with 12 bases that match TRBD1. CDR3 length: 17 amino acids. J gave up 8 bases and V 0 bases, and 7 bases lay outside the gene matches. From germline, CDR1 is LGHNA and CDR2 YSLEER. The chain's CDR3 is CASSQDPVGQGAEKLFF. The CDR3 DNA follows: TGCGCCAGCAGCCAAGATCCGGTGGGACAGGGGGCGGAAAAACTGTTTTTT.

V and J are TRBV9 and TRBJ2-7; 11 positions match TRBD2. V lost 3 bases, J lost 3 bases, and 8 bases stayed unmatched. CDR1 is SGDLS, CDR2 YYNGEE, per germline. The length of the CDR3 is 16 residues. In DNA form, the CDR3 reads TGTGCCAGCAGCGCCGCAATGACTAGCGGGAACTACGAGCAGTACTTC. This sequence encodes CASSAAMTSGNYEQYF.

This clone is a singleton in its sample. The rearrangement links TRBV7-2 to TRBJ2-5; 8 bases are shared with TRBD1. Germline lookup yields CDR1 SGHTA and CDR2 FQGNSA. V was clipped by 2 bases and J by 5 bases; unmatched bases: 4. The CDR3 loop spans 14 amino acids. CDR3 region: CASSLHGQGETQYF. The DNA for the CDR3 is TGTGCCAGCAGCTTACATGGACAGGGTGAGACCCAGTACTTC.

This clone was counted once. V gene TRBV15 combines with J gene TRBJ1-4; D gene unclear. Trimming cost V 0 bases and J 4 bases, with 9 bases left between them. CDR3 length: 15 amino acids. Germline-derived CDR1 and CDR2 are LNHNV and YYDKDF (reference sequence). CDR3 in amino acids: CATSREYLLNEKLFF. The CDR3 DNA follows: TGTGCCACCAGCAGAGAATATCTTCTTAATGAAAAACTGTTTTTT.

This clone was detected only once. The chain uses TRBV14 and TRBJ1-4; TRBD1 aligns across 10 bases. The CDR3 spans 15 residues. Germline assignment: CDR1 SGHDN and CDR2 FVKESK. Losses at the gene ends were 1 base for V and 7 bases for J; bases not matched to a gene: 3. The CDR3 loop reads CASSQAGTGVEKLFF. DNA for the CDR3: TGTGCCAGCAGCCAAGCCGGGACAGGGGTTGAAAAACTGTTTTTT.

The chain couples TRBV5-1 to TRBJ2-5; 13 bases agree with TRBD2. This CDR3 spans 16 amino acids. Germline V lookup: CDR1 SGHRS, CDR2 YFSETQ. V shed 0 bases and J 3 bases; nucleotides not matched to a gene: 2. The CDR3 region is CASSLGGLAGKETQYF. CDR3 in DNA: TGCGCCAGCAGCTTGGGGGGACTAGCGGGGAAAGAGACCCAGTACTTC.

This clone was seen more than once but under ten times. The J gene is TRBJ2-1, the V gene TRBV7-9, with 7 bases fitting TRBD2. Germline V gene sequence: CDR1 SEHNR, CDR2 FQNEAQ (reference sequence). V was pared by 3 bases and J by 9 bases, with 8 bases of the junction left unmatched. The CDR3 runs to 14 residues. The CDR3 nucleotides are TGTGCCAGCAGCTTTACCGGGACTACCGGTGAGCAGTTCTTC. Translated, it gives CASSFTGTTGEQFF.

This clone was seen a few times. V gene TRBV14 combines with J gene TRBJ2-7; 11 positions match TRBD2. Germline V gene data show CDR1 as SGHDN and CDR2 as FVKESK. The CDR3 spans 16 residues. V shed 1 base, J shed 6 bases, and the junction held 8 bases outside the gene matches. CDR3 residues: CASSQVILAGDGEQYF. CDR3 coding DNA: TGTGCCAGCAGCCAAGTGATACTAGCGGGAGATGGCGAGCAGTACTTC.

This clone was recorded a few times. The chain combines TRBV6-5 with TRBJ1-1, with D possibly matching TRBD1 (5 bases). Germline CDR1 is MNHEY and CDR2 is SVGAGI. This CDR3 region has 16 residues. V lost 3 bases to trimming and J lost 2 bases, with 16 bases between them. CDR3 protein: CASSYFPGRGNTEAFF. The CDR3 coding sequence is TGTGCCAGCAGTTATTTTCCGGGGAGGGGAAACACTGAAGCTTTCTTT.

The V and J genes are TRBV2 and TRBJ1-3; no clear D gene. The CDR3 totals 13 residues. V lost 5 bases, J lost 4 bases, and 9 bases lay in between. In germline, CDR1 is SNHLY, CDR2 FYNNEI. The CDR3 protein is CASSLDGGNTIYF. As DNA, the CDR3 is TGTGCCAGCAGTCTAGACGGCGGAAACACCATATATTTT. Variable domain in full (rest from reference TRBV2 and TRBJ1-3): EPEVTQTPSHQVTQMGQEVILRCVPISNHLYFYWYRQILGQKVEFLVSFYNNEISEKSEIFDDQFSVERPDGSNFTLKIRSTKLEDSAMYFCASSLDGGNTIYFGEGSWLTVV.

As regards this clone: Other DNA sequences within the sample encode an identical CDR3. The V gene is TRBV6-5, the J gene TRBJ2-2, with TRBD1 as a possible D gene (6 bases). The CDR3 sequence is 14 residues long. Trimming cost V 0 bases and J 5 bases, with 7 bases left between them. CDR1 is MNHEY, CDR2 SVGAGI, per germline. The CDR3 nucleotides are TGTGCCAGCAGTTACTCGCAGGGGACCGGGGAGCTGTTTTTT. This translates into CASSYSQGTGELFF.

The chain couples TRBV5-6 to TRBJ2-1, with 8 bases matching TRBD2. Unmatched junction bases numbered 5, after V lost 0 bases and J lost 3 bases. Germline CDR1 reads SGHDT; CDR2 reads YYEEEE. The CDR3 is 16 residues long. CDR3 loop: CASSLDGTRIYNEQFF. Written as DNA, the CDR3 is TGTGCCAGCAGCTTGGACGGGACTAGAATCTACAATGAGCAGTTCTTC.

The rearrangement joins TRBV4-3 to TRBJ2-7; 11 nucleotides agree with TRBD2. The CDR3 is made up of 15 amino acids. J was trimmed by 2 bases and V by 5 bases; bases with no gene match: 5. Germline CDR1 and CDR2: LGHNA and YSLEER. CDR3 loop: CASSLGTSGAYEQYF. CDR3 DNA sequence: TGCGCCAGCAGCTTGGGGACTAGCGGAGCCTACGAGCAGTACTTC.

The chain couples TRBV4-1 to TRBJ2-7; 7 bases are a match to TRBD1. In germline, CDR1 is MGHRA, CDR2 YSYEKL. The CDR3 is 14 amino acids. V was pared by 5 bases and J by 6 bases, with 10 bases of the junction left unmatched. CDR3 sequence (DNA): TGCGCCAGCAGCGGACGGGACAGACCACTCGAGCAGTACTTC. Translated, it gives CASSGRDRPLEQYF.